Listed below are T cell receptor beta chains from one sample, sequenced in a study of blood T cell repertoires in COVID-19. The assay was immunoSEQ multiplex PCR, and TCRdb's table has in-frame clones only and misses some. The sample has 200,000 to 250,000 clones; around 83% are singletons. Sequencing was performed on peripheral blood. These receptors originate from a woman in her forties or fifties with acute or convalescent COVID-19. CDR3s include the opening cysteine and the closing phenylalanine or tryptophan.

16 TRBJ2-2 TRBV9 CASSARTGWNTGELFF
16 TRBJ1-1 TRBV27 CASSLYGVGGGGEAFF
16 TRBJ2-5 TRBV18 CASSPKTGGFEETQYF
13 TRBJ2-7 TRBV27 CASSEGVEYEQYF
14 TRBJ1-5 TRBV4-1 CASSQQEGNQPQHF
15 TRBJ2-7 TRBV1 CTSRHRLAGSYEQYF
10 TRBJ1-2 TRBV20-1 CSAPGRAHTF
15 TRBJ1-2 TRBV14 CASSPPGQRHYGYTF
13 TRBJ2-7 TRBV28 CASETGATYEQYF
13 TRBJ2-2 TRBV7-3 CASSLWSTGELFF
14 TRBJ1-1 TRBV7-9 CASSFAAANTEAFF
16 TRBJ1-3 TRBV27 CASRGRGKSSGNTIYF
16 TRBJ2-1 TRBV5-1 CASSVRLAGGRNEQFF
12 TRBJ1-2 TRBV19 CASRDGGYGYTF
16 TRBJ2-7 TRBV14 CASSQVLGAGVYEQYF
15 TRBJ1-2 TRBV6-1 CASSDRGPLFYGYTF
15 TRBJ2-2 TRBV28 CASSPDSLATGELFF
14 TRBJ1-4 TRBV2 CASSEEQTNEKLFF
15 TRBJ1-2 TRBV18 CASSQGFGADYGYTF
13 TRBJ1-1 TRBV7-3 CASSSGANTEAFF
19 TRBJ1-3 TRBV30 CAWTSRGQLILSSGNTIYF
15 TRBJ1-5 TRBV28 CASSLYSGVIQPQHF
12 TRBJ2-7 TRBV20-1 CSASRQGHEQYF
14 TRBJ2-3 TRBV7-8 CASRGREGTDTQYF
13 TRBJ1-2 TRBV27 CASRRQDHYGYTF
14 TRBJ2-7 TRBV7-2 CASSLNGDYGEQYF
16 TRBJ2-7 TRBV2 CASSEPMVGTSYEQYF
15 TRBJ1-2 TRBV4-3 CASSQVTGDGYGYTF
13 TRBJ1-2 TRBV12-3/TRBV12-4 CASSLGTGVGYTF
16 TRBJ2-1 TRBV6-5 CASSSERDRGRNEQFF
17 TRBJ2-7 TRBV23-1 CASSRSRGGRVAYEQYF